The T cell receptor (beta chain) described here comes from a study of CD8+ T cells in alopecia areata. Study in general: Treated patients were scored for severity by percent of scalp affected.

Extraction and reverse transcription of RNA yielded cDNA as the sequencing template. Clones were read by immunoSEQ multiplex PCR, and TCRdb kept only the in-frame ones, dropping some. The sample contains about 190,000 clones, less than 65% of which appear only once. Treatment here: oral pan-JAK inhibitor, 5-10 mg twice daily. Peripheral blood and lesional scalp punch biopsies were taken from alopecia areata patients. In the case of this clone: The antigen is unknown. Distinct nucleotide sequences in the sample also encode this CDR3.

Study conclusions and caveats: In scalp, tofacitinib significantly decreased clonality and expanded CD8+ clones among the top 100. Persistence of many expanded lesional clones was seen in scalp and blood during tofacitinib.

The sequence came from a human donor with alopecia areata. The sequenced sample was CD4+ T cells sorted from blood, obtained at week 4, from a patient treated with tofacitinib.

CDR3 residues: CSGGGRLNTEAFF. The CDR3 region has the DNA TGCAGCGGTGGGGGCAGATTGAACACTGAAGCTTTCTTT. The genes are TRBV29-1 and TRBJ1-1; D may be TRBD1 (6 bases). Germline V gives CDR1 SQVTM, CDR2 ANQGSEA. The CDR3 is made up of 13 amino acids. The germline V and J ends were trimmed by 7 bases and 0 bases, with 12 bases remaining between them.